This passage covers 8 T cell receptor beta chains from one sample sequenced in a study of cytomegalovirus exposure and HLA in healthy donors. The primer mix had 60 Vbeta and 13 Jbeta primers. Data came from immunoSEQ multiplex PCR; TCRdb stores just in-frame clones and leaves some out. The profile covers approximately 150,000 clones, with around 78% appearing a single time and around 2.5% taken by the ten largest. Sequenced sample: PBMCs. These receptors all stem from a woman younger than 30 in good health and CMV-seropositive.

This clone has a handful of counts. This CDR3 is CASSLGGARDGYTF. DNA for the CDR3: TGTGCCAGCAGCTTAGGCGGCGCGCGGGATGGCTACACCTTC. The chain uses TRBV7-2 and TRBJ1-2; D is undetermined. Trimming cost V 1 base and J 6 bases, with 12 bases left between them. Per the germline V gene, CDR1 is SGHTA and CDR2 is FQGNSA. The CDR3 sequence is 14 residues long.

The rearrangement uses TRBV7-8 and TRBJ2-1; 7 bases agree with TRBD1. CDR3 length equals 15 residues. Looked up from germline, CDR1 is SGHVS and CDR2 is FQNEAQ. V lost 4 bases and J lost 1; bases outside the gene matches: 4. CDR3 nucleotide sequence: TGTGCCAGCAGCTCCATACAGGGGTCCTACAATGAGCAGTTCTTC. Translating it yields CASSSIQGSYNEQFF.

This clone has just a few counts. CDR3 protein: CASSLTGEGNTIYF. In nucleotides, the CDR3 is TGTGCCAGCAGTCTAACAGGGGAGGGAAACACCATATATTTT. V gene TRBV2 combines with J gene TRBJ1-3; 7 bases line up with TRBD1. This CDR3 comprises 14 residues. The V gene's germline CDR1 is SNHLY and CDR2 FYNNEI. J gave up 4 bases and V 5 bases, and 5 bases lay outside the gene matches.

The V and J genes are TRBV28 and TRBJ1-5, with a possible D match to TRBD1 (6 bases). The CDR3 is 16 residues long. Trimming took 2 bases from V and 1 from J, leaving 12 bases between them. Per the germline V gene, CDR1 is MDHEN and CDR2 is SYDVKM. The CDR3 nucleotides are TGTGCCAGCAGTTTACATACAGGGTCAAGCAATCAGCCCCAGCATTTT. Its protein product is CASSLHTGSSNQPQHF.

The chain combines TRBV2 with TRBJ1-6; unclear D gene. V shed 6 bases and J shed 9 bases, with 15 bases lying between them. The CDR3 totals 14 residues. CDR1 and CDR2 (germline): SNHLY, FYNNEI. The CDR3 region is CASSNEMVGSPLHF. The CDR3 DNA is TGTGCCAGCAGCAACGAGATGGTTGGTTCACCCCTCCACTTT.

A note on this clone: Other DNA sequences in this specimen translate into the identical CDR3. J is TRBJ2-3 and V is TRBV2; 8 bases align to TRBD1. This CDR3 has 14 amino acids. CDR1 and CDR2 from the germline V gene are SNHLY and FYNNEI. The ends lost 5 bases at V and 0 bases at J; junction bases unmatched: 1. This CDR3 is CASSRDRSTDTQYF. The DNA of the CDR3 is TGTGCCAGCAGTCGGGACAGGAGCACAGATACGCAGTATTTT.

This clone has only a few counts. The chain joins TRBV7-2 to TRBJ1-5; 8 bases line up with TRBD1. CDR1 is SGHTA and CDR2 is FQGNSA in the germline V gene. V lost 5 bases to trimming and J lost 7 bases; unmatched junction nucleotides: 4. The CDR3 spans 13 residues. In DNA form, the CDR3 reads TGTGCCAGCAGCACCGGGACAGGCCAGCCCCAGCATTTT. It codes for CASSTGTGQPQHF.

The chain carries TRBV6-4 and TRBJ2-2; D possibly corresponds to TRBD2 (6 bases). The ends were cut back, 4 bases at V and 1 base at J, with 13 bases in the middle. This CDR3 spans 16 amino acids. CDR1 and CDR2 from the germline V gene are MRHNA and SNTAGT. The CDR3 DNA reads as TGTGCCAGCAGTGCCCTTTGGGGGGAGAACACCGGGGAGCTGTTTTTT. As protein: CASSALWGENTGELFF.